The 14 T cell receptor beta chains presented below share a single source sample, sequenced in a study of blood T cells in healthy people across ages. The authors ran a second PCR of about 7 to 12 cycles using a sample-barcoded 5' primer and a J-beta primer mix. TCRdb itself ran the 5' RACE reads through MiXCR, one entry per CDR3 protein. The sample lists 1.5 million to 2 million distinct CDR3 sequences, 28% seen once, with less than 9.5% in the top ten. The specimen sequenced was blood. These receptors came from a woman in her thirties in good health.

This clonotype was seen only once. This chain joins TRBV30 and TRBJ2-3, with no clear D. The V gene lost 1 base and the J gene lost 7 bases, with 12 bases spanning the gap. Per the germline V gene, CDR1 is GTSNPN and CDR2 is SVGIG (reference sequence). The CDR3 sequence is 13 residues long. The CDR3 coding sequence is TGTGCCTGGAGTGAGGGTGAGCCCAATACGCAGTATTTT. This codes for CAWSEGEPNTQYF.

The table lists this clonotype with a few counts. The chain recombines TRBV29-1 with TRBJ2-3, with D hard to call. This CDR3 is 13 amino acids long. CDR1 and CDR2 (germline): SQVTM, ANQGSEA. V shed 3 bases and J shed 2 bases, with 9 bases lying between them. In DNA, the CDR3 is TGCAGCGTTGATTCCGATTTCACAGATACGCAGTATTTT. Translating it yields CSVDSDFTDTQYF.

In DNA, the CDR3 is TGTGCTAGTGGTTTGGGGTCAGGTAGCAATCAGCCCCAGCATTTT. Protein product: CASGLGSGSNQPQHF. The rearrangement joins TRBV12-5 to TRBJ1-5; D is unclear. The germline V gene encodes CDR1 LGHNT and CDR2 FRNRAP. The V and J ends lost 1 base and 0 bases respectively, with 7 bases between them. CDR3 size: 15 residues.

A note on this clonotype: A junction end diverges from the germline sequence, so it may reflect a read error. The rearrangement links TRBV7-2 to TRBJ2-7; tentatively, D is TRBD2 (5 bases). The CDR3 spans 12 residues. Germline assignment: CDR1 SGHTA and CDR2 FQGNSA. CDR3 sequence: CASSPDSFEQYF. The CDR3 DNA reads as TGTGCCAGCAGCCCGGACTCCTTCGAGCAGTACTTC. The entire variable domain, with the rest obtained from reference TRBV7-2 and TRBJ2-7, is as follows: GAGVSQSPSNKVTEKGKDVELRCDPISGHTALYWYRQSLGQGLEFLIYFQGNSAPDKSGLPSDRFSAERTGGSVSTLTIQRTQQEDSAVYLCASSPDSFEQYFGPGTRLTVT.

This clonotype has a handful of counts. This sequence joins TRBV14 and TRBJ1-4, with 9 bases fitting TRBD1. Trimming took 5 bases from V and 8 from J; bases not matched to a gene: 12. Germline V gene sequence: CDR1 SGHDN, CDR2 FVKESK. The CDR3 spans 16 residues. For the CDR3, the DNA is TGTGCCAGCAGCGCCCCCGGGGACAGGGCGTCAGAAAAACTGTTTTTT. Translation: CASSAPGDRASEKLFF.

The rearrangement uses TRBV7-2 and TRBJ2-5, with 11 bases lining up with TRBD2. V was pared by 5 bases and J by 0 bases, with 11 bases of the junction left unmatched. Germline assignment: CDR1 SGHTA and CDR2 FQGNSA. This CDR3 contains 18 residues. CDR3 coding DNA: TGTGCCAGCAGCAGTCAGGTAGCGGGGGGGCAGTACCAAGAGACCCAGTACTTC. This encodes CASSSQVAGGQYQETQYF.

The CDR3 protein is CASSQKGPYGYTF. CDR3 coding DNA: TGCGCCAGCAGCCAAAAGGGCCCCTATGGCTACACCTTC. The chain uses TRBV4-1 and TRBJ1-2; D is unclear. The CDR3 has 13 residues. V was shortened by 2 bases and J by 4 bases, with 8 bases between the two germline ends. In germline, CDR1 is MGHRA, CDR2 YSYEKL.

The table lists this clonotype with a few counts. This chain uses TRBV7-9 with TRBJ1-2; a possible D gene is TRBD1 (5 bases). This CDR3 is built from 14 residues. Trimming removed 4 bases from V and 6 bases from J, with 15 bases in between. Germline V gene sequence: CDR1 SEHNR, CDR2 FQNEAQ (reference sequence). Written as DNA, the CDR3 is TGTGCCAGCAGCTCCCCCACAGGACCTCATGGCTACACCTTC. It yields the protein CASSSPTGPHGYTF.

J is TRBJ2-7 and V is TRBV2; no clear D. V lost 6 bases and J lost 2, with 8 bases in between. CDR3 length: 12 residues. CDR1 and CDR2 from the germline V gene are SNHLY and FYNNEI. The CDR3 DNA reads TGTGCCAGCAGAGGCAGCCCCTACGAGCAGTACTTC. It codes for CASRGSPYEQYF.

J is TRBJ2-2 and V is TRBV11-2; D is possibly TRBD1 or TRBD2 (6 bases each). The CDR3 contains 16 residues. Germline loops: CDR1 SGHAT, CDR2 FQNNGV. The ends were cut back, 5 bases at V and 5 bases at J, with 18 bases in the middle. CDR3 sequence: CASSPSLGGITGELFF. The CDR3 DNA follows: TGTGCCAGCAGCCCCTCTTTGGGGGGCATTACCGGGGAGCTGTTTTTT. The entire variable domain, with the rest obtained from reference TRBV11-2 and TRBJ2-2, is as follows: EAGVAQSPRYKIIEKRQSVAFWCNPISGHATLYWYQQILGQGPKLLIQFQNNGVVDDSQLPKDRFSAERLKGVDSTLKIQPAKLEDSAVYLCASSPSLGGITGELFFGEGSRLTVL.

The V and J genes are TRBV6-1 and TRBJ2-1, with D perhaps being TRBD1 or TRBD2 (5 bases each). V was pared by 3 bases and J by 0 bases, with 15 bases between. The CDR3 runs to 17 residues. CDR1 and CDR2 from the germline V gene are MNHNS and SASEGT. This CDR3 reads CASSERGTWSSYNEQFF. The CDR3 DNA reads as TGTGCCAGCAGTGAGAGGGGCACTTGGAGCTCCTACAATGAGCAGTTCTTC.

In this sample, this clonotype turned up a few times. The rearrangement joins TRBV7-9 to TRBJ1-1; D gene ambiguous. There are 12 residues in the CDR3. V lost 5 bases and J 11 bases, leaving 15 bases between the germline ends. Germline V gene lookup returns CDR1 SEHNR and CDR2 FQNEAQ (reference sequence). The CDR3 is CASSLTDRPAFF. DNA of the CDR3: TGTGCCAGCAGCCTCACGGACCGCCCGGCTTTCTTT.

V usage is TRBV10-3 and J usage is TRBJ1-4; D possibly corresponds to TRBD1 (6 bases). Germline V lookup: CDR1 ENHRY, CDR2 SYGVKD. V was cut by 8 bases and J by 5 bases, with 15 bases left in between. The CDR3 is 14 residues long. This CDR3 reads CAIGTGARNEKLFF. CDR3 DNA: TGTGCCATCGGGACGGGGGCCAGGAATGAAAAACTGTTTTTT.

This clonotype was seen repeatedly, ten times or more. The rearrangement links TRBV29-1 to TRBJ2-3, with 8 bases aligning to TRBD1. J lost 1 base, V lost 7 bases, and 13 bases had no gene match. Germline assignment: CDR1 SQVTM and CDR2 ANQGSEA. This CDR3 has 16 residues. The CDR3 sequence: CSADPPRDRRTDTQYF. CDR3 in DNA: TGCAGCGCCGACCCTCCCCGGGACAGGCGCACAGATACGCAGTATTTT.